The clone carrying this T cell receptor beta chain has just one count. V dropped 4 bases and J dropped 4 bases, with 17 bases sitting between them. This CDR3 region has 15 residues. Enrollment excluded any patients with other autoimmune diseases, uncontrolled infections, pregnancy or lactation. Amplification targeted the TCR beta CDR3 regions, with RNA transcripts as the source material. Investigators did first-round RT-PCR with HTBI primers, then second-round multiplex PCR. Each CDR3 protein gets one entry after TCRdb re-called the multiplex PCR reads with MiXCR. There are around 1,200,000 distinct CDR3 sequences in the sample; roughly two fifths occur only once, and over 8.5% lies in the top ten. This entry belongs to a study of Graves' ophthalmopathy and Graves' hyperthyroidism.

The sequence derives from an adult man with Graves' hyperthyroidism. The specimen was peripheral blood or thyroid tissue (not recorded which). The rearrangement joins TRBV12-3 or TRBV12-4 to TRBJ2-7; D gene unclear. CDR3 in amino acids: CASSYSLEMAYEQYF. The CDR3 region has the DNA TGTGCCAGCAGTTACTCGCTGGAAATGGCGTACGAGCAGTACTTC.